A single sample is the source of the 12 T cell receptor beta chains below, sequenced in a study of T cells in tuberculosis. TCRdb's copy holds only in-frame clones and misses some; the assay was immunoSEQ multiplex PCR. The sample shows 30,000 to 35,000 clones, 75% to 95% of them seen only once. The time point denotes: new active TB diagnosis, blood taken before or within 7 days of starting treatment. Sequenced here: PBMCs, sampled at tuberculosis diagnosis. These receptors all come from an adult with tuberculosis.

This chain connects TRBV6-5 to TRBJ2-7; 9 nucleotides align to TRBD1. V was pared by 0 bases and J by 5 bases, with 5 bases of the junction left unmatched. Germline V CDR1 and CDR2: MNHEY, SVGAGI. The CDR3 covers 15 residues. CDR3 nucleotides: TGTGCCAGCAGTTACTCCCGGACAGGGGTTAACGAGCAGTACTTC. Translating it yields CASSYSRTGVNEQYF.

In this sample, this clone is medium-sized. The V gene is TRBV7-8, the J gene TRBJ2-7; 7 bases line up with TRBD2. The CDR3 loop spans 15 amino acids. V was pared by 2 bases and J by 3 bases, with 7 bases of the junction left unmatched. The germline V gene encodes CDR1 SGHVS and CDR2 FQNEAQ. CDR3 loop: CASSLFSGGGYEQYV. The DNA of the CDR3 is TGTGCCAGCAGCTTATTTTCTGGCGGGGGCTACGAGCAGTACGTC.

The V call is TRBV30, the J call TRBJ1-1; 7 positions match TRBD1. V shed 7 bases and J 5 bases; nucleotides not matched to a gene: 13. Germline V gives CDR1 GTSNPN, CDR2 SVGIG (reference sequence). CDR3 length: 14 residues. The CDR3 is CASTRQGIRTEAFF. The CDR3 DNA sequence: TGTGCCTCCACCAGACAGGGAATTCGGACTGAAGCTTTCTTT.

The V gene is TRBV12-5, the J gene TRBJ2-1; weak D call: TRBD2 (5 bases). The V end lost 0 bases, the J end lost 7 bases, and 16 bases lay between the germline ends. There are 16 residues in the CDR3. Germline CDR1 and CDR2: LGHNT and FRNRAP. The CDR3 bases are TGTGCTAGTGGTTTGGTACCCCTCCTCCGGAGGAATGAGCAGTTCTTC. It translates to CASGLVPLLRRNEQFF.

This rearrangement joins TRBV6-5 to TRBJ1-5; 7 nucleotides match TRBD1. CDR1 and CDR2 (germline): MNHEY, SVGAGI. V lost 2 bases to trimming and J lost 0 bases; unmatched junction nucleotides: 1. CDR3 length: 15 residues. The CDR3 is CASSYGTDSNQPQHF. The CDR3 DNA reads TGTGCCAGCAGTTACGGGACAGATAGCAATCAGCCCCAGCATTTT.

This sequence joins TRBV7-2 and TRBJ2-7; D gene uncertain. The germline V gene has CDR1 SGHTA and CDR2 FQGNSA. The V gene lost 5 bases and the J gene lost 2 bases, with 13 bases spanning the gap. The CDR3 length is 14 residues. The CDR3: CASSTHRAPYEQYF. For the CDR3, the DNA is TGTGCCAGCAGCACCCACAGAGCCCCCTACGAGCAGTACTTC.

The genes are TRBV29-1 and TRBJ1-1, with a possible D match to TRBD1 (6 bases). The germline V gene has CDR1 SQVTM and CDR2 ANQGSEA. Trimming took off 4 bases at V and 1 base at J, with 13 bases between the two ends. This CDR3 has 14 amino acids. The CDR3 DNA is TGCAGCGTTGTATTTTACAGGGCGAACACTGAAGCTTTCTTT. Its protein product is CSVVFYRANTEAFF.

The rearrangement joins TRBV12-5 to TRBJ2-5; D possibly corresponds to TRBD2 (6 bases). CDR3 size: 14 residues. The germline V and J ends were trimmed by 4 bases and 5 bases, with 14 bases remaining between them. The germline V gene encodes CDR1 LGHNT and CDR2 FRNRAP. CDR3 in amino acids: CASGSPRGKETQYF. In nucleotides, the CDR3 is TGTGCTAGTGGTTCGCCCCGGGGGAAGGAGACCCAGTACTTC.

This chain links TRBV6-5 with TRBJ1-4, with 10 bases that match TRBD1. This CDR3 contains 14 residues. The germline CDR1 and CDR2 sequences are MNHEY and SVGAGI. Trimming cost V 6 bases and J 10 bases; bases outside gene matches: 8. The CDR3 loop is CASSPDRGRGKLFF. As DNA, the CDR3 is TGTGCCAGCAGCCCGGACAGGGGGAGAGGAAAACTGTTTTTT.

Here the CDR3 DNA reads TGCAGCGTTACTAGCGGGGGGTTCGAAGATACGCAGTATTTT. Translation: CSVTSGGFEDTQYF. The chain is built from TRBV29-1 and TRBJ2-3, with 12 bases identical to TRBD2. This CDR3 has 14 residues. Per the germline V gene, CDR1 is SQVTM and CDR2 is ANQGSEA. Trimming at V came to 5 bases and at J to 5 bases, leaving 5 bases not matched to a gene.

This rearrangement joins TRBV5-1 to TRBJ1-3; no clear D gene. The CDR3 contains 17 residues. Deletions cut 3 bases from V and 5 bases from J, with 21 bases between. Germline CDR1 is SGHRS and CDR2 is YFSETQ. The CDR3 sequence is CASSSEGAVPPRNTIYF. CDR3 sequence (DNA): TGCGCCAGCAGCTCTGAAGGAGCGGTACCCCCGCGAAACACCATATATTTT. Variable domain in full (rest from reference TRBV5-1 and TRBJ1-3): KAGVTQTPRYLIKTRGQQVTLSCSPISGHRSVSWYQQTPGQGLQFLFEYFSETQRNKGNFPGRFSGRQFSNSRSEMNVSTLELGDSALYLCASSSEGAVPPRNTIYFGEGSWLTVV.

CDR3 protein: CASRDHPSGGYEQYF. The DNA for the CDR3 is TGTGCCAGCAGGGACCACCCCAGCGGTGGGTACGAGCAGTACTTC. The chain joins TRBV6-1 to TRBJ2-7; D might be TRBD2 (5 bases). The V end lost 6 bases, the J end lost 4 bases, and 19 bases lay between the germline ends. This CDR3 contains 15 residues. Germline V gene sequence: CDR1 MNHNS, CDR2 SASEGT.